This T cell receptor (beta chain) was captured in a study of shared clonotypes between healthy human individuals. V dropped 3 bases and J dropped 2 bases, with 11 bases sitting between them. This CDR3 is built from 15 residues. Germline V lookup: CDR1 MGHDK, CDR2 SYGVNS. Overall study findings and caveats: What limited the represented genetic and exposure-history diversity was the small number of donors.

Worth noting for this clone: Its target is not known.

Original analysis: Junction-only sequences without quality scores were provided by ImmunoSEQ, so filtering was different. Sequencing used immunoSEQ multiplex PCR; TCRdb keeps in-frame clones, though not all of them. D and trimming come from the DNA, and the V and J calls and clone size come from that table. This sample carries about 2.1 million clones, over 85% of them seen once, and the ten largest clones take around 1.7%. Naive CD8 cells lacked CD45RO and underwent positive selection for CCR7, leaving out terminally differentiated effector memory CD45RA+ cells. Healthy and HIV-negative, the adult donors had no recent acute infections or vaccinations.

This chain connects TRBV25-1 to TRBJ2-1, with a tentative D call TRBD1 (5 bases). The source of this sequence is a young man in good health. Some clones in this sample may be carry-over from other donors' samples. The sample was naive CD8+ T cells from PBMCs. CDR3 nucleotide sequence: TGTGCCAGCAGTGATTGGTCAGGGCCCTACAATGAGCAGTTCTTC. Protein sequence: CASSDWSGPYNEQFF.